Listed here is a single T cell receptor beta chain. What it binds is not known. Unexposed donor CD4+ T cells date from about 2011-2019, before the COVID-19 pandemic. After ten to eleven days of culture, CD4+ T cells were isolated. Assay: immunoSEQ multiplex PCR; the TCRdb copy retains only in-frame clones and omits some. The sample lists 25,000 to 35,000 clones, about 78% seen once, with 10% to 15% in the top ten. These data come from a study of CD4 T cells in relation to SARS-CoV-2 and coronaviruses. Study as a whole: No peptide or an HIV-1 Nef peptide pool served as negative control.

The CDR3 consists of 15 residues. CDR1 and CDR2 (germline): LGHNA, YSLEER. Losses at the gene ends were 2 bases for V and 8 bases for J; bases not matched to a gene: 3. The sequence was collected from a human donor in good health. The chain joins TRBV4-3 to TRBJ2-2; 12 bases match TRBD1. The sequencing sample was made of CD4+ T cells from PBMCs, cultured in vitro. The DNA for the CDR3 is TGCGCCAGCAGCCAATGGGACAGGGGGCAGGGGGAGCTGTTTTTT. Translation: CASSQWDRGQGELFF.